These 6 T cell receptor beta chains were all obtained from the same sample, sequenced in a study of cytomegalovirus exposure and HLA in healthy donors. Primers for the PCR totalled 60 Vbeta and 13 Jbeta. Clones were read by immunoSEQ multiplex PCR, and TCRdb kept only the in-frame ones, dropping some. The data show approximately 120,000 clones, 10% seen once. The sample comprised PBMCs. These receptors were collected from a woman aged 18-35 years in good health and CMV-seropositive.

There are a few counts of this clone. The chain is built from TRBV30 and TRBJ1-2; no clear D gene. CDR1 and CDR2 (germline): GTSNPN, SVGIG (reference sequence). V was pared by 5 bases and J by 4 bases, with 11 bases between. This CDR3 is 12 amino acids long. CDR3 DNA: TGTGCCTGGGGGAGTCTGAGCTATGGCTACACCTTC. Translated: CAWGSLSYGYTF.

The chain recombines TRBV2 with TRBJ1-4; TRBD1 matches 7 bases. Unmatched junction bases numbered 6, after V lost 1 base and J lost 7 bases. CDR1 is SNHLY and CDR2 is FYNNEI in the germline V gene. This CDR3 has 15 amino acids. CDR3 nucleotide sequence: TGTGCCAGCAGTGAAGGAGACAGGGATTTTGAAAAACTGTTTTTT. It translates to CASSEGDRDFEKLFF. Combining the CDR3 with reference TRBV2 and TRBJ1-4 gives the whole variable domain EPEVTQTPSHQVTQMGQEVILRCVPISNHLYFYWYRQILGQKVEFLVSFYNNEISEKSEIFDDQFSVERPDGSNFTLKIRSTKLEDSAMYFCASSEGDRDFEKLFFGSGTQLSVL.

This clone came up a few times. V is TRBV6-5 and J is TRBJ2-7, with 9 nucleotides matching TRBD1. V was pared by 0 bases and J by 6 bases, with 0 bases of the junction left unmatched. Germline lookup yields CDR1 MNHEY and CDR2 SVGAGI. The CDR3 is made up of 13 amino acids. The CDR3 coding sequence is TGTGCCAGCAGTTACTCGACAGGGGGCGAGCAGTACTTC. Encoded protein: CASSYSTGGEQYF.

This clone has a handful of counts. The chain carries TRBV4-2 and TRBJ2-4; 7 bases fit TRBD2. Germline V gene lookup returns CDR1 LGHNA and CDR2 YNFKEQ. V gave up 1 base and J gave up 5 bases; unmatched junction bases: 8. The CDR3 consists of 16 residues. The CDR3 sequence is CASSQGGWLAENIQYF. CDR3 sequence (DNA): TGTGCCAGCAGCCAAGGTGGGTGGCTAGCGGAAAACATTCAGTACTTC.

The sample holds a few counts of this clone. V gene TRBV6-1 combines with J gene TRBJ1-1, with D perhaps TRBD1 (5 bases). Looked up from germline, CDR1 is MNHNS and CDR2 is SASEGT. V was cut by 2 bases and J by 8 bases, with 9 bases left in between. CDR3 size: 12 residues. CDR3 region: CASSEQGGEAFF. The DNA of the CDR3 is TGTGCCAGCAGTGAACAGGGAGGGGAAGCTTTCTTT.

This chain uses TRBV7-8 with TRBJ2-5; 7 bases are a match to TRBD1. J lost 7 bases, V lost 2 bases, and 10 bases had no gene match. The CDR3 loop spans 15 amino acids. The germline gives CDR1 SGHVS, CDR2 FQNEAQ. The DNA for the CDR3 is TGTGCCAGCAGCTTATTGACTCAGGGGGTAGGGACCCAGTACTTC. As protein: CASSLLTQGVGTQYF.